This T cell receptor beta chain was captured in a study of control samples from healthy donors and cancer patients. Germline-derived CDR1 and CDR2 are GTSNPN and SVGIG (reference sequence). V lost 2 bases, J lost 7 bases, and 5 bases lay in between. The CDR3 consists of 11 residues. Assay: immunoSEQ multiplex PCR; the TCRdb copy retains only in-frame clones and omits some. The sample carries 100,000 to 150,000 clones, 70% to 90% recorded once. Sequencing was performed on blood. The sequence was collected from a man aged 50 or older in good health. This chain joins TRBV30 and TRBJ1-4; D is unresolved. The CDR3 protein is CAWSIGEKLFF. CDR3 nucleotide sequence: TGTGCCTGGAGTATCGGTGAAAAACTGTTTTTT.